Listed here is a single T cell receptor beta chain. V was shortened by 3 bases and J by 0 bases, with 18 bases between the two germline ends. There are 17 residues in the CDR3. CDR1 KGHSH and CDR2 LQKENI come from the germline V gene. This entry is derived from a study of shared clonotypes between healthy human individuals. Some 30,000 T cell genomes (approximately 210 ng DNA) went into each sorted-subset replicate. Sequenced by immunoSEQ multiplex PCR; TCRdb stores in-frame clones only, minus some. The table includes 650,000 to 800,000 clones, 55% to 80% detected once. This TCR came from a woman in her 30s in good health. V is TRBV18 and J is TRBJ2-7; D could derive from TRBD1 or TRBD2 (5 bases each). The sequencing sample was made of memory CD4+ T cells sorted from blood. Noted subset: CD45RA-negative fraction. The CDR3 reads CASSPPGPGVHSYEQYF. The DNA of the CDR3 is TGTGCCAGCTCACCTCCGGGGCCCGGGGTTCACTCCTACGAGCAGTACTTC.